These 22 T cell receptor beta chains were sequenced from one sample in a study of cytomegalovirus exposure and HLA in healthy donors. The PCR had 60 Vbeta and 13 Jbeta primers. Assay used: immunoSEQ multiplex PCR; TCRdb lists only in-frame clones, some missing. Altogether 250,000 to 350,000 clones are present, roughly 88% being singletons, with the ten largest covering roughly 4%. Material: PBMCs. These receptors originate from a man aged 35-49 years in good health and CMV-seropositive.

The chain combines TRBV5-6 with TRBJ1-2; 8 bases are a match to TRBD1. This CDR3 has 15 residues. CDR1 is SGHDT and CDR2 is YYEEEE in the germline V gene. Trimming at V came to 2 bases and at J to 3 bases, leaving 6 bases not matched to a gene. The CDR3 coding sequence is TGTGCCAGCAGCTTATCAGGGGGCGCATACTATGGCTACACCTTC. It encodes CASSLSGGAYYGYTF.

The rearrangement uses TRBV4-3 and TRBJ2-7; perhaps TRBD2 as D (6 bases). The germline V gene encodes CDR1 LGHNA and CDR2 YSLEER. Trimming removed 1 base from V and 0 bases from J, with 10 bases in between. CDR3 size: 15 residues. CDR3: CASSQGGDPSYEQYF. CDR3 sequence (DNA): TGCGCCAGCAGCCAAGGGGGGGACCCCTCCTACGAGCAGTACTTC.

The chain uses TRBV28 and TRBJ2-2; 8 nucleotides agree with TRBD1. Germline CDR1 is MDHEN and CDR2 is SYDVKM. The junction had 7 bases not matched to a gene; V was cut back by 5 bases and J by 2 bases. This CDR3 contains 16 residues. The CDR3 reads CASSGDRYFNTGELFF. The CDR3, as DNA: TGTGCCAGCAGTGGGGACAGGTACTTCAACACCGGGGAGCTGTTTTTT.

CDR3 loop: CASSHEGQGSYEQYF. The CDR3 DNA reads TGCGCCAGCAGCCACGAGGGACAGGGGTCCTACGAGCAGTACTTC. The chain carries TRBV4-1 and TRBJ2-7; 10 bases fit TRBD1. Germline trimming cut 3 bases from V and 1 base from J; bases unmatched to any gene: 3. CDR1 is MGHRA, CDR2 YSYEKL, per germline. The CDR3 runs 15 residues.

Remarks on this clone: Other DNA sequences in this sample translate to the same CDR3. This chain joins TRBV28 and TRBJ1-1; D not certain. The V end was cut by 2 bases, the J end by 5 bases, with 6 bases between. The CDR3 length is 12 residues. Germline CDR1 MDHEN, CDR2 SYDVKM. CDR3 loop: CASSLPGTEAFF. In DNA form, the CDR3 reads TGTGCCAGCAGTTTACCCGGGACTGAAGCTTTCTTT.

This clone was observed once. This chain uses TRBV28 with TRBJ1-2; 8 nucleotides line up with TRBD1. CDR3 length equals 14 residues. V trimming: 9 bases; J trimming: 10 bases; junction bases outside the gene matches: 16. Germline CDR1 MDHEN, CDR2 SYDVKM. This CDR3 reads CASIQGAGLGSYTF. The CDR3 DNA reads TGTGCCAGTATCCAGGGGGCAGGCCTCGGTTCCTACACCTTC.

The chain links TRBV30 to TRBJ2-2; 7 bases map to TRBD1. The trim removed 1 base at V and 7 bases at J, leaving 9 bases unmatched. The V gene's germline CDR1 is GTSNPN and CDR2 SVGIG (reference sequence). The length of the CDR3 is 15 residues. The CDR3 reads CAWSAKDRLGGELFF. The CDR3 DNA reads TGTGCCTGGAGTGCCAAGGACAGGCTCGGCGGGGAGCTGTTTTTT.

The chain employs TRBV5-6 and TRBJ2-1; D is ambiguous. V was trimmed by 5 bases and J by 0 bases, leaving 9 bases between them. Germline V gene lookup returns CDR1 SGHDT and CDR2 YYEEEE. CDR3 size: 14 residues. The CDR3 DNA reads TGTGCCAGCAGGGGTGGGCTCTCCTACAATGAGCAGTTCTTC. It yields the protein CASRGGLSYNEQFF.

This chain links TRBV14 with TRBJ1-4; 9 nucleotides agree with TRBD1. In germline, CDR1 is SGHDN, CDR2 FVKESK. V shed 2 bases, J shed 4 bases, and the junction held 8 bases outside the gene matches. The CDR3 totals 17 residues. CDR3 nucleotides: TGTGCCAGCAGCCAACGGCCTCCGGGACAGGGTAATGAAAAACTGTTTTTT. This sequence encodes CASSQRPPGQGNEKLFF.

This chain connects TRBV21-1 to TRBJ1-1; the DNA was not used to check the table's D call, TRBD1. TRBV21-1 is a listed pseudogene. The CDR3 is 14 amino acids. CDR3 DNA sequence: TGTGCCAGCAGCACCCGGTGGGACATGACTGCAGCTTTCTTT. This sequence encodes CASSTRWDMTAAFF.

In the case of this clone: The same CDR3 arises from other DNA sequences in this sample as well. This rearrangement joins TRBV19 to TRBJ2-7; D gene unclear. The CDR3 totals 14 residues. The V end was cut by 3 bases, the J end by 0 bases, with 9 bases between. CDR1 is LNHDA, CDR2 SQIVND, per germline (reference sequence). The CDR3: CASSIGRSSYEQYF. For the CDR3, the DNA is TGTGCCAGTAGTATCGGTCGGAGCTCCTACGAGCAGTACTTC.

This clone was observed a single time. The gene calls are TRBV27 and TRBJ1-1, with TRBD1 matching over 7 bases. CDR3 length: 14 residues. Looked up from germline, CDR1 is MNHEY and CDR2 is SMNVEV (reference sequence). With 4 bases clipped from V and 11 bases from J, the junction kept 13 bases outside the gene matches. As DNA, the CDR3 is TGTGCCAGCAGTTCCCTCCCTACAGGGGATGGGGCTTTCTTT. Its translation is CASSSLPTGDGAFF.

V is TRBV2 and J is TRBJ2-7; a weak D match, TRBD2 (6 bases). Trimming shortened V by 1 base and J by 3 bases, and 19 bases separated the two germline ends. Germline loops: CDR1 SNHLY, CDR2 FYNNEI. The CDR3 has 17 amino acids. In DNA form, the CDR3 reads TGTGCCAGCAGTGAAGTGGGGTCGAGTAGCGGCAACTACGAGCAGTACTTC. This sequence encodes CASSEVGSSSGNYEQYF.

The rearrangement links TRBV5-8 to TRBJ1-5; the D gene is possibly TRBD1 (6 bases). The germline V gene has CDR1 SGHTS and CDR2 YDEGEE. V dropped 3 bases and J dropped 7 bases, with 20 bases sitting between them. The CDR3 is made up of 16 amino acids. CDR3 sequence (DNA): TGTGCCAGCAGCTCACATGAATTTGGGGGGGCCCAGCCCCAGCATTTT. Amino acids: CASSSHEFGGAQPQHF.

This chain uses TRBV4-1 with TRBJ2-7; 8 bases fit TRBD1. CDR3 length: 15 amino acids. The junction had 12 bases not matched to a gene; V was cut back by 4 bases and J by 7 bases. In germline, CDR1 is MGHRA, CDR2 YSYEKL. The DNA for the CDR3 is TGCGCCAGCAGCCCGAGGTCGCAGGGGGCATGGGAGCAGTACTTC. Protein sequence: CASSPRSQGAWEQYF.

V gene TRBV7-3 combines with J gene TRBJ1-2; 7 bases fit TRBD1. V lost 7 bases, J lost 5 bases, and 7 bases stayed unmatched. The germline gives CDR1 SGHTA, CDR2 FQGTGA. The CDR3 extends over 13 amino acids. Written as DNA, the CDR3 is TGTGCCAGCACCCAGGGACAGAGATATGGCTACACCTTC. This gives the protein CASTQGQRYGYTF.

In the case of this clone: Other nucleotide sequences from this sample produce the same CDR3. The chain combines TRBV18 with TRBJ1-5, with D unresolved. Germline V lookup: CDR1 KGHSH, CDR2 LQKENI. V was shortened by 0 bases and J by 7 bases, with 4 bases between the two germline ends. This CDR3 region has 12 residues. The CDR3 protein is CASSPPGQPQHF. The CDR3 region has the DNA TGTGCCAGCTCACCACCGGGCCAGCCCCAGCATTTT.

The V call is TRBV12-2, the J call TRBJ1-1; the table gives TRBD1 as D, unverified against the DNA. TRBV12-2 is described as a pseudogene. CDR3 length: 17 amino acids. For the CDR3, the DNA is TGTGCAAGTCGCTCTATCGGAAGGGGACACCTGAACACTGAAGCTTTCTTT. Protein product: CASRSIGRGHLNTEAFF.

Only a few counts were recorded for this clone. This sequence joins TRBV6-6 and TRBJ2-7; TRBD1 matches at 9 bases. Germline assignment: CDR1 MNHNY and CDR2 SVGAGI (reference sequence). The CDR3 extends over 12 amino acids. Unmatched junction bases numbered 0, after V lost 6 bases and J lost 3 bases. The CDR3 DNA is TGTGCCAGCAGGGGACAGGGCTACGAGCAGTACTTC. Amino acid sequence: CASRGQGYEQYF.

The CDR3 DNA is TGTGCCAGCAGTTCCGGGACTAGCGGTTTGTGGGATGAGCAGTTCTTC. This sequence encodes CASSSGTSGLWDEQFF. V and J are TRBV28 and TRBJ2-1; 11 bases are shared with TRBD2. This CDR3 region has 16 residues. Germline V gives CDR1 MDHEN, CDR2 SYDVKM. Trimming at V came to 4 bases and at J to 8 bases, leaving 10 bases not matched to a gene.

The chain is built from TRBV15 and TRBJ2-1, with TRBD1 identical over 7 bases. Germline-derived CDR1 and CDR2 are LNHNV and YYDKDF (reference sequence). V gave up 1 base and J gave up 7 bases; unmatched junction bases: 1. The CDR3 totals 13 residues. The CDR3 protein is CATSRGQGNEQFF. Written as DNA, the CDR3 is TGTGCCACCAGCAGAGGACAGGGTAATGAGCAGTTCTTC.

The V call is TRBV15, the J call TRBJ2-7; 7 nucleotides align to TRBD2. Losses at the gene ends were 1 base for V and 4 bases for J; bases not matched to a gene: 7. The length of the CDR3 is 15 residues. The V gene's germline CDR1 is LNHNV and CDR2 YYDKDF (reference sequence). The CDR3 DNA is TGTGCCACCAGCAGAGGGGTGGCTAGCGGTTACGAGCAGTACTTC. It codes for CATSRGVASGYEQYF.